This passage covers 9 T cell receptor beta chains from one sample sequenced in a study of T-cell reconstitution after alpha-beta-depleted transplantation in children (dated by TCRdb to the mid-2010s). The meaning of the sample's treatment or condition label: allogeneic hematopoietic cell transplantation with graft depleted of TCRalphabeta T cells and CD19 B cells. The library came from PCR. TCRdb lists the instrument as Illumina HiSeq 2500. Molecular barcoding was employed in the preparation of TCR libraries, with unique molecular identifiers being used to normalize TCRbeta repertoire quantification. TCRdb reprocessed the public reads (quality trimming at Q25 with fastp, clone calling with MiXCR) and kept in-frame beta chains. Entries that share a CDR3 protein sequence are merged under the most common genes and DNA. The sample table holds 900,000 or so distinct CDR3 sequences, of which 15% to 20% were seen once. Approximately 4.5% of the sample is in the top ten clones.

This sample comprised PBMCs, mostly from graft donor cells, obtained 360 days after TCRalphabeta/CD19-depleted stem cell transplant. All receptors derive from a male patient between 5 and 17 years old who had a stem cell transplant for acute lymphoblastic leukemia, so the T cells may come from the graft donor.

This clonotype was picked up a small number of times. The chain carries TRBV10-3 and TRBJ2-7, with a tentative D call TRBD2 (6 bases). The CDR3 totals 14 residues. Trimming removed 7 bases from V and 6 bases from J, with 19 bases in between. Per germline, CDR1 ENHRY and CDR2 SYGVKD. The CDR3 DNA reads TGTGCCATCACCCTGGGAGGCGGGCATAGCGAGCAGTACTTC. This codes for CAITLGGGHSEQYF.

The sample holds a few counts of this clonotype. The chain links TRBV12-3 or TRBV12-4 to TRBJ2-1; D is unclear. The ends were cut back, 1 base at V and 15 bases at J, with 4 bases in the middle. The CDR3 extends over 9 amino acids. The CDR3 nucleotides are TGTGCCAGCAGTTTAGAAGTGTTCTTC. It specifies CASSLEVFF.

This chain uses TRBV20-1 with TRBJ1-2, with D tentatively TRBD1 (6 bases). The CDR3 length is 13 residues. V was pared by 4 bases and J by 4 bases, with 13 bases between. Germline V gives CDR1 DFQATT, CDR2 SNEGSKA (reference sequence). This CDR3 is CSAITGPFYGYTF. For the CDR3, the DNA is TGCAGTGCTATAACAGGGCCCTTCTATGGCTACACCTTC.

The V gene is TRBV15, the J gene TRBJ2-7; possible D gene TRBD2, 7 bases. Trimming removed 1 base at V and 1 base at J, with 17 bases between. CDR3 size: 17 residues. CDR1 is LNHNV and CDR2 is YYDKDF in the germline V gene (reference sequence). Written as DNA, the CDR3 is TGTGCCACCAGCAGAGGTTGGGGGGGCCCGATTTCCTACGAGCAGTACTTC. It is translated as CATSRGWGGPISYEQYF.

This clonotype was counted only a few times. The rearrangement links TRBV19 to TRBJ2-1; D is perhaps TRBD1 (6 bases). The CDR3 runs 11 residues. V lost 7 bases, J lost 12 bases, and 13 bases lay in between. Germline V gene data show CDR1 as LNHDA and CDR2 as SQIVND (reference sequence). The CDR3 is CASIGGGGQFF. The CDR3 DNA reads as TGTGCCAGTATTGGGGGCGGCGGGCAGTTCTTC.

In its sample, this clonotype was seen a few times. This chain joins TRBV5-1 and TRBJ2-3, with 7 bases identical to TRBD2. V lost 1 base, J lost 0 bases, and 5 bases stayed unmatched. The CDR3 has 16 amino acids. Per germline, CDR1 SGHRS and CDR2 YFSETQ. CDR3 DNA: TGCGCCAGCAGCTTGAAGCGGGATTCTAGCACAGATACGCAGTATTTT. It specifies CASSLKRDSSTDTQYF.

This clonotype was counted only a few times. V and J are TRBV5-1 and TRBJ2-7; D may be TRBD2 (5 bases). The CDR3 loop spans 15 amino acids. Between the trimmed V and J ends, which lost 2 bases and 2 bases, there was a span of 14 bases. Per germline, CDR1 SGHRS and CDR2 YFSETQ. The DNA for the CDR3 is TGCGCCAGCAGCTTCCGGGAAACCCTCACCTACGAGCAGTACTTC. It codes for CASSFRETLTYEQYF.

This clonotype appeared a few times. The chain joins TRBV27 to TRBJ2-7; D possibly corresponds to TRBD1 (5 bases). The CDR3 loop spans 14 amino acids. Germline CDR1 is MNHEY and CDR2 is SMNVEV (reference sequence). Trimming removed 7 bases from V and 2 bases from J, with 15 bases in between. CDR3 sequence reads: CASKSQGLPYEQYF. In nucleotides, the CDR3 is TGTGCCAGCAAATCTCAGGGTCTTCCCTACGAGCAGTACTTC.

This clonotype was detected many times. The chain recombines TRBV5-6 with TRBJ1-2; D gene ambiguous. The germline V and J ends were trimmed by 3 bases and 3 bases, with 15 bases remaining between them. The CDR3 contains 15 residues. Germline V lookup: CDR1 SGHDT, CDR2 YYEEEE. The CDR3 nucleotides are TGTGCCAGCAGCTGGGCGGGGAGTCCCGACTATGGCTACACCTTC. Protein: CASSWAGSPDYGYTF.